This T cell receptor (beta chain) came from a study of blood T cell repertoires in COVID-19. At the level of the study: Some COVID-19 samples were acute and others convalescent; all came from the United States, Italy and Spain. From T cells, B-cell-depleted T cells, or PBMCs came the material, which was cDNA or gDNA.

This CDR3 spans 13 amino acids. Germline V gene sequence: CDR1 GTSNPN, CDR2 SVGIG (reference sequence). Trimming removed 4 bases at V and 6 bases at J, with 13 bases between. Methods used by the authors: Amplification with reference gene primers provided the estimates of nucleated cell counts. Sequencing was performed with immunoSEQ multiplex PCR; in TCRdb, only in-frame clones are kept and a portion is missing. V and J calls and clone size come straight from that table; D and trimming were deduced from the DNA. In the table there are just over 75,000 clones, around 84% of which are singletons. The origin of this receptor is a man aged 45-65 years with acute or convalescent COVID-19. Sequences were obtained from peripheral blood. The chain recombines TRBV30 with TRBJ1-5; tentatively, D is TRBD1 (5 bases). CDR3: CAWTHGGGQPQHF. The CDR3 nucleotides are TGTGCCTGGACCCATGGGGGAGGTCAGCCCCAGCATTTT.